Below are 26 T cell receptor beta chains sequenced from a single sample in a study of CD8 T cells in Susac syndrome. Roughly 0.45 to 1 ug RNA was reverse transcribed with random hexamers. TCRdb used MiXCR to reprocess the immunoSEQ multiplex PCR reads, holding one entry per CDR3 protein. The sample has approximately 190,000 distinct CDR3 sequences, 90% to 95% seen once. The sequenced sample consisted of CD4+ T cells from PBMCs. The receptors were sampled from a human donor with multiple sclerosis.

The chain has TRBV20-1 and TRBJ1-6, with 7 bases fitting TRBD1. The CDR3 consists of 14 residues. CDR1 and CDR2 from the germline V gene are DFQATT and SNEGSKA (reference sequence). V lost 2 bases and J lost 2; bases outside the gene matches: 0. In DNA, the CDR3 is TGCAGTGCTAGACAGGGGGCCTATAATTCACCCCTCCACTTT. Translation gives CSARQGAYNSPLHF.

CDR3 region: CASSQRPWTGGYEQYF. The CDR3 DNA reads TGTGCCAGCAGCCAGCGGCCCTGGACAGGGGGGTACGAGCAGTACTTC. J is TRBJ2-7 and V is TRBV3-1, with TRBD1 matching 10 bases. Germline assignment: CDR1 LGHDT and CDR2 YNNKEL (reference sequence). The trim removed 3 bases at V and 4 bases at J, leaving 9 bases unmatched. The length of the CDR3 is 16 residues.

The rearrangement links TRBV20-1 to TRBJ2-1, with 8 nucleotides matching TRBD2. V lost 1 base to trimming and J lost 8 bases; unmatched junction nucleotides: 10. The CDR3 runs to 15 residues. Germline V CDR1 and CDR2: DFQATT, SNEGSKA (reference sequence). CDR3 sequence: CSARGRRGVIDEQFF. The CDR3 region has the DNA TGCAGTGCTAGAGGACGGCGGGGGGTGATAGATGAGCAGTTCTTC.

This sequence joins TRBV18 and TRBJ2-5; TRBD1 aligns across 7 bases. V lost 0 bases and J lost 4; bases outside the gene matches: 2. The CDR3 sequence is 14 residues long. The germline V gene encodes CDR1 KGHSH and CDR2 LQKENI. The DNA for the CDR3 is TGTGCCAGCTCACCACCGGCAGGGGGAGAGACCCAGTACTTC. It translates to CASSPPAGGETQYF.

The V and J genes are TRBV15 and TRBJ1-4; perhaps TRBD1 as D (5 bases). There are 12 residues in the CDR3. V was clipped by 3 bases and J by 10 bases, with 9 bases between them. Germline-derived CDR1 and CDR2 are LNHNV and YYDKDF (reference sequence). The DNA of the CDR3 is TGTGCCACCAGCAGCAGGAGGGGAAAACTGTTTTTT. It translates to CATSSRRGKLFF.

V gene TRBV27 combines with J gene TRBJ2-3, with D perhaps TRBD1 (5 bases). Looked up from germline, CDR1 is MNHEY and CDR2 is SMNVEV (reference sequence). This CDR3 spans 13 amino acids. V was shortened by 8 bases and J by 4 bases, with 13 bases between the two germline ends. CDR3 in DNA: TGTGCCAGCGGGGCATGGGGCGCAGATACGCAGTATTTT. This gives the protein CASGAWGADTQYF.

This clonotype was recorded only once. The rearrangement links TRBV15 to TRBJ2-3; D is unclear. V lost 8 bases and J 6 bases, leaving 15 bases between the germline ends. Germline V gene data show CDR1 as LNHNV and CDR2 as YYDKDF (reference sequence). The CDR3 covers 13 residues. Here the CDR3 DNA reads TGTGCCACCCGGCGAGGTGTACTGGATACGCAGTATTTT. Its translation is CATRRGVLDTQYF.

The chain links TRBV20-1 to TRBJ1-2; D gene ambiguous. Germline lookup yields CDR1 DFQATT and CDR2 SNEGSKA (reference sequence). Trimming stripped 1 base from V and 8 bases from J, with 8 bases between. CDR3 size: 11 residues. In nucleotides, the CDR3 is TGCAGTGCTAGAGGAGGGCGCGGCTACACCTTC. This gives the protein CSARGGRGYTF.

The rearrangement links TRBV6-2 or TRBV6-3 to TRBJ2-3; 8 nucleotides match TRBD2. The germline V gene has CDR1 MNHEY and CDR2 SVGEGT. V shed 0 bases and J 5 bases; nucleotides not matched to a gene: 10. There are 17 residues in the CDR3. For the CDR3, the DNA is TGTGCCAGCAGTTACTCGATGGGCGGGAGGAGAGTAGATACGCAGTATTTT. It translates to CASSYSMGGRRVDTQYF.

The chain joins TRBV12-3 or TRBV12-4 to TRBJ1-1, with a tentative D call TRBD1 (5 bases). This CDR3 is 13 amino acids long. V was pared by 6 bases and J by 1 base, with 9 bases between. The CDR3 bases are TGTGCCAGCAGGGCCGACAGGAACACTGAAGCTTTCTTT. Translated, it gives CASRADRNTEAFF.

The CDR3 bases are TGTGCCACCCCGAAGGGGCGAGCGACAGATACGCAGTATTTT. Amino acids: CATPKGRATDTQYF. The chain couples TRBV2 to TRBJ2-3, with TRBD1 as a possible D gene (5 bases). The CDR3 extends over 14 amino acids. Germline assignment: CDR1 SNHLY and CDR2 FYNNEI. V lost 10 bases to trimming and J lost 3 bases, with 17 bases between them.

In nucleotides, the CDR3 is TGTGCCAGCTCCACAGATAATTCACCCCTCCACTTT. Protein: CASSTDNSPLHF. This sequence joins TRBV18 and TRBJ1-6; no definite D call. The CDR3 covers 12 residues. In germline, CDR1 is KGHSH, CDR2 LQKENI. V was shortened by 6 bases and J by 5 bases, with 5 bases between the two germline ends.

The J gene is TRBJ2-7, the V gene TRBV5-6, with 10 bases that match TRBD1. V shed 1 base, J shed 3 bases, and the junction held 4 bases outside the gene matches. In germline, CDR1 is SGHDT, CDR2 YYEEEE. The CDR3 covers 15 residues. The CDR3 spells CASSLRGQGFYEQYF. DNA for the CDR3: TGTGCCAGCAGCTTGAGGGGACAGGGGTTCTACGAGCAGTACTTC.

This clonotype was seen once. The V and J genes are TRBV20-1 and TRBJ2-1, with TRBD2 matching over 9 bases. With 1 base clipped from V and 4 bases from J, the junction kept 5 bases outside the gene matches. Germline V gene data show CDR1 as DFQATT and CDR2 as SNEGSKA (reference sequence). This CDR3 comprises 15 residues. Written as DNA, the CDR3 is TGCAGTGCTAGAGCTGGTGCGGGAGGGTACAATGAGCAGTTCTTC. It translates to CSARAGAGGYNEQFF.

This clonotype was recorded once. The chain carries TRBV5-1 and TRBJ1-1; D possibly corresponds to TRBD1 (5 bases). V was trimmed by 4 bases and J by 6 bases, leaving 19 bases between them. Germline assignment: CDR1 SGHRS and CDR2 YFSETQ. This CDR3 is built from 15 residues. CDR3 residues: CASSDMGGSVSEAFF. The CDR3 DNA follows: TGCGCCAGCAGCGATATGGGGGGGTCGGTCTCTGAAGCTTTCTTT.

V is TRBV12-3 or TRBV12-4 and J is TRBJ2-5; no definite D call. The V end was cut by 5 bases, the J end by 4 bases, with 8 bases between. This CDR3 region has 12 residues. This CDR3 reads CASSLNLETQYF. The CDR3 DNA follows: TGTGCCAGCAGTCTGAACCTAGAGACCCAGTACTTC.

This chain connects TRBV5-1 to TRBJ1-1; D is perhaps TRBD1 (6 bases). The germline V and J ends were trimmed by 4 bases and 1 base, with 11 bases remaining between them. The CDR3 runs 14 residues. Germline V CDR1 and CDR2: SGHRS, YFSETQ. CDR3 nucleotide sequence: TGCGCCAGCAGCCGGCCGACAGGGAACACTGAAGCTTTCTTT. As protein: CASSRPTGNTEAFF.

The rearrangement uses TRBV27 and TRBJ2-3, with 10 bases matching TRBD2. The CDR3 is 17 residues long. The V gene end was trimmed by 7 bases and the J gene end by 4 bases; junction bases not matched to a gene: 14. Looked up from germline, CDR1 is MNHEY and CDR2 is SMNVEV (reference sequence). This CDR3 is CASTEVAGGAGADTQYF. The CDR3, as DNA: TGTGCCAGCACGGAGGTAGCGGGAGGAGCGGGGGCAGATACGCAGTATTTT.

The chain employs TRBV20-1 and TRBJ2-3; no firm D call. This CDR3 is built from 13 residues. Germline CDR1 reads DFQATT; CDR2 reads SNEGSKA (reference sequence). Between the trimmed V and J ends, which lost 3 bases and 6 bases, there was a span of 13 bases. The CDR3 here is CSASKDQRDTQYF. In nucleotides, the CDR3 is TGCAGTGCTAGCAAGGACCAGCGTGATACGCAGTATTTT.

This sequence joins TRBV11-2 and TRBJ1-1; TRBD1 agrees at 8 bases. Germline V gene lookup returns CDR1 SGHAT and CDR2 FQNNGV. Germline trimming cut 5 bases from V and 10 bases from J; bases unmatched to any gene: 9. The CDR3 spans 13 residues. The CDR3 DNA reads as TGTGCCAGCAGCACCCGACAGGGGCTCGGAGCTTTCTTT. As protein: CASSTRQGLGAFF.

This sequence joins TRBV11-2 and TRBJ2-1; D might be TRBD2 (6 bases). V shed 2 bases and J shed 7 bases, with 12 bases lying between them. CDR1 and CDR2 from the germline V gene are SGHAT and FQNNGV. The CDR3 has 14 amino acids. The CDR3, as DNA: TGTGCCAGCAGCTTAATCGGAAGCGGGAATGAGCAGTTCTTC. Amino acid sequence: CASSLIGSGNEQFF.

The chain joins TRBV30 to TRBJ1-5; D possibly corresponds to TRBD1 (5 bases). Germline loops: CDR1 GTSNPN, CDR2 SVGIG (reference sequence). The CDR3 is 14 amino acids. Trimming removed 2 bases at V and 4 bases at J, with 12 bases between. The DNA of the CDR3 is TGTGCCTGGAGTCCTGGACACATAAATCAGCCCCAGCATTTT. It is translated as CAWSPGHINQPQHF. Variable domain in full (rest from reference TRBV30 and TRBJ1-5): SQTIHQWPATLVQPVGSPLSLECTVEGTSNPNLYWYRQAAGRGLQLLFYSVGIGQISSEVPQNLSASRPQDRQFILSSKKLLLSDSGFYLCAWSPGHINQPQHFGDGTRLSIL.

The chain recombines TRBV2 with TRBJ2-1; D might be TRBD2 (5 bases). V shed 4 bases and J shed 2 bases, with 6 bases lying between them. The CDR3 is made up of 13 amino acids. The germline gives CDR1 SNHLY, CDR2 FYNNEI. This CDR3 is CASSAGTYNEQFF. The CDR3 DNA follows: TGTGCCAGCAGTGCCGGGACCTACAATGAGCAGTTCTTC. The full variable domain, rest sourced from reference TRBV2 and TRBJ2-1, is EPEVTQTPSHQVTQMGQEVILRCVPISNHLYFYWYRQILGQKVEFLVSFYNNEISEKSEIFDDQFSVERPDGSNFTLKIRSTKLEDSAMYFCASSAGTYNEQFFGPGTRLTVL.

V usage is TRBV5-4 and J usage is TRBJ1-1, with a tentative D call TRBD1 (5 bases). Germline V CDR1 and CDR2: SGHNT, YYREEE (reference sequence). CDR3 length: 13 residues. Deletions cut 4 bases from V and 4 bases from J, with 11 bases between. CDR3 loop: CASSPGEPTEAFF. The CDR3, as DNA: TGTGCCAGCAGCCCGGGGGAACCCACTGAAGCTTTCTTT.

This chain connects TRBV12-5 to TRBJ2-5, with D possibly matching TRBD2 (6 bases). CDR3 size: 13 residues. V was trimmed by 6 bases and J by 7 bases, leaving 15 bases between them. Germline CDR1 reads LGHNT; CDR2 reads FRNRAP. The CDR3 is CASGITGDGTQYF. The CDR3 DNA is TGTGCTAGTGGGATCACGGGGGACGGGACCCAGTACTTC.

This clonotype occurred once. This chain connects TRBV2 to TRBJ1-1; 8 bases map to TRBD1. With 11 bases clipped from V and 6 bases from J, the junction kept 8 bases outside the gene matches. The CDR3 totals 12 residues. Per the germline V gene, CDR1 is SNHLY and CDR2 is FYNNEI. CDR3 in amino acids: CAVTGGFAEAFF. Here the CDR3 DNA reads TGTGCCGTAACAGGGGGTTTTGCTGAAGCTTTCTTT.